This TCR beta chain was recorded in a study of cytomegalovirus exposure and HLA in healthy donors. A multiplex PCR was run with 60 Vbeta primers and 13 Jbeta primers. TCRdb keeps only in-frame clones here, not all; method: immunoSEQ multiplex PCR. The data hold 95,000 to 150,000 clones, with 75% to 90% observed a single time. In germline, CDR1 is LNHDA, CDR2 SQIVND (reference sequence). This CDR3 is built from 16 residues. Trimming shortened V by 1 base and J by 5 bases, and 17 bases separated the two germline ends. The donors gave bone marrow, and they were healthy. This sequence was found in a man in his forties in good health and CMV-seronegative. The specimen was PBMCs. This chain joins TRBV19 and TRBJ2-5; tentatively, D is TRBD1 (7 bases). The chain's CDR3 is CASSIGGTADWETQYF. As DNA, the CDR3 is TGTGCCAGTAGTATAGGCGGGACAGCTGACTGGGAGACCCAGTACTTC.